This TCR beta chain was profiled in a study of cytomegalovirus exposure and HLA in healthy donors. Regarding the study as a whole: Sequencing depth across donors, presence/absence analyses assumed, was roughly uniform. In a later analysis, most CMV-associated TCR beta chains appeared HLA-restricted. Sequencing likely produced, as an artifact, a cluster of highly shared sequence variants. The study designated 164 TCR beta chains cytomegalovirus-associated.

The PCR ran on 60 Vbeta and 13 Jbeta primers. This table comes from immunoSEQ multiplex PCR, and its TCRdb copy is limited to in-frame clones, with some not included. The repertoire holds about 140,000 clones, with almost 85% as singletons. This CDR3 is 10 amino acids long. With 4 bases removed from V and 6 bases from J, the gap between germline ends came to 6 bases. Germline-derived CDR1 and CDR2 are SQVTM and ANQGSEA. The sample holds a few counts of this clone. Its specificity is unknown. Source material: PBMCs. The receptor was isolated from a young man in good health and CMV-seropositive. This chain links TRBV29-1 with TRBJ1-1; D may be TRBD1 (5 bases). The CDR3 is CSVVQAEAFF. CDR3 sequence (DNA): TGCAGCGTTGTACAGGCTGAAGCTTTCTTT.